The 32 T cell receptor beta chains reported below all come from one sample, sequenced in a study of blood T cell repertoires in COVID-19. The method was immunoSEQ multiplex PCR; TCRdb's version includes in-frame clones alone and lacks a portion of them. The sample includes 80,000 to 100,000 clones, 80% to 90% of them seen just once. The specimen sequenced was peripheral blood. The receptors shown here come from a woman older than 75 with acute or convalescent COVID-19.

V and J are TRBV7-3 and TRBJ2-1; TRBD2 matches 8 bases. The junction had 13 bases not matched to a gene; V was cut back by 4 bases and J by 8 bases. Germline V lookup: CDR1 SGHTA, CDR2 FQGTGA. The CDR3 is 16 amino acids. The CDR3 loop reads CASSSQPGLGRDEQFF. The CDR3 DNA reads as TGTGCCAGCAGCTCCCAACCGGGACTAGGGAGAGATGAGCAGTTCTTC.

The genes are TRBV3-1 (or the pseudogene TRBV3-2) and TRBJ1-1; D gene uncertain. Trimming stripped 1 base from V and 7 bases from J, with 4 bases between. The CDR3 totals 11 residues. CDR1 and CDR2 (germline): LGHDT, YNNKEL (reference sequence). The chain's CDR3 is CASSQASEAFF. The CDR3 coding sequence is TGTGCCAGCAGCCAAGCCAGTGAAGCTTTCTTT.

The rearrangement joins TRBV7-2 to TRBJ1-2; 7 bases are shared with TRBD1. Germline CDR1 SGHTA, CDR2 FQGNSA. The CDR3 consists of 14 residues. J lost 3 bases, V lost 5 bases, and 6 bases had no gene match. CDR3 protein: CASSPRQGYYGYTF. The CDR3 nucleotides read TGTGCCAGCAGCCCACGACAGGGCTACTATGGCTACACCTTC.

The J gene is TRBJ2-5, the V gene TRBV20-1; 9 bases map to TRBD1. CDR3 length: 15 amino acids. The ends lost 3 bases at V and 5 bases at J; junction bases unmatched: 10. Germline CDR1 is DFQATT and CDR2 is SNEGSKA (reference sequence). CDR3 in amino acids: CSASPWGQGRETQYF. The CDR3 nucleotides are TGCAGTGCTAGTCCGTGGGGACAGGGTAGGGAGACCCAGTACTTC.

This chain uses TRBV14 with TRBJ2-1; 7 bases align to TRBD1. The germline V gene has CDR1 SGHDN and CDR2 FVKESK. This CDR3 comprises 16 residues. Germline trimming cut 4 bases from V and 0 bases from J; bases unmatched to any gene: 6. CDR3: CASSRDSPRSYNEQFF. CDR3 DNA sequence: TGTGCCAGCAGCCGGGACAGTCCCCGCTCCTACAATGAGCAGTTCTTC.

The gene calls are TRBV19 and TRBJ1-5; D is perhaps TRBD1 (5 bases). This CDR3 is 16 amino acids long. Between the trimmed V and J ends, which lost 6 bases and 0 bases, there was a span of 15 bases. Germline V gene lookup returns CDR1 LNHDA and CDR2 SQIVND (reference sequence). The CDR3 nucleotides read TGTGCCAGTAGCGTACAACAGGTTTATAGCAATCAGCCCCAGCATTTT. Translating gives CASSVQQVYSNQPQHF. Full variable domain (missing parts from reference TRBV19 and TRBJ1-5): DGGITQSPKYLFRKEGQNVTLSCEQNLNHDAMYWYRQDPGQGLRLIYYSQIVNDFQKGDIAEGYSVSREKKESFPLTVTSAQKNPTAFYLCASSVQQVYSNQPQHFGDGTRLSIL.

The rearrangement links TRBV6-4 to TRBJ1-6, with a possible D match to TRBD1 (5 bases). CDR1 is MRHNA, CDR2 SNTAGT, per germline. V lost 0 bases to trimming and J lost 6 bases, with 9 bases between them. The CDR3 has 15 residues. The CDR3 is CASSDSAGLNSPLHF. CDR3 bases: TGTGCCAGCAGTGACTCTGCAGGGCTTAATTCACCCCTCCACTTT.

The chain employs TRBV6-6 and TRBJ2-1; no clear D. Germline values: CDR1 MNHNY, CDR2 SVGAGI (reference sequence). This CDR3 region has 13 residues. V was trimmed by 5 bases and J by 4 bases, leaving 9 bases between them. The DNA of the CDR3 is TGTGCCAGCAGTACTACTGATTACAATGAGCAGTTCTTC. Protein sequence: CASSTTDYNEQFF.

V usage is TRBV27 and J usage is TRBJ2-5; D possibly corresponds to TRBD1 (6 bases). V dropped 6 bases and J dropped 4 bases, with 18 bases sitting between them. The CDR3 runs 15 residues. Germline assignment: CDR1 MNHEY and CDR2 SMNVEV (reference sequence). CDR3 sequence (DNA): TGTGCCAGCAGCCCCTCGGGTCGAGGGGGAGAGACCCAGTACTTC. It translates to CASSPSGRGGETQYF.

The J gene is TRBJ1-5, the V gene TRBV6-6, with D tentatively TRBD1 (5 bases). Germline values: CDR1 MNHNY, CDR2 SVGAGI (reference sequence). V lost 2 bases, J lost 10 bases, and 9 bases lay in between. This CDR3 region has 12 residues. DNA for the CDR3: TGTGCCAGCAGTTACGTGGGGGGACCCCAGCATTTT. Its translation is CASSYVGGPQHF.

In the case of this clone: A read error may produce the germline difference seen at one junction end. The CDR3 nucleotides are TGTGCCAGCAGCTTAAGGGGAATACAGGGAAACATTCAGTACTTT. It specifies CASSLRGIQGNIQYF. This chain connects TRBV11-3 to TRBJ2-4; weak D call: TRBD1 (6 bases). The CDR3 is made up of 15 amino acids. CDR1 and CDR2 from the germline V gene are SGHNT and YENEEA.

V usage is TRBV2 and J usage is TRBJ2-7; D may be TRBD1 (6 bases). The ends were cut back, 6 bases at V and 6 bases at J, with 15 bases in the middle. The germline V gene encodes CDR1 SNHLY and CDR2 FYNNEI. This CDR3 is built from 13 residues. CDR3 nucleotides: TGTGCCAGCAGCCCGGGTGGGGGCACCGAGCAGTACTTC. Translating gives CASSPGGGTEQYF.

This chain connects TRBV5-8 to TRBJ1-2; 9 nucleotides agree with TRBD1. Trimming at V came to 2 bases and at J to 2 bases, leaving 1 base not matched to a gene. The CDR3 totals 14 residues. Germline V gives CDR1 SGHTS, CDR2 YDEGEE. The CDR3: CASSFGTGNYGYTF. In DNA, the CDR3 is TGTGCCAGCAGCTTCGGGACAGGGAACTATGGCTACACCTTC.

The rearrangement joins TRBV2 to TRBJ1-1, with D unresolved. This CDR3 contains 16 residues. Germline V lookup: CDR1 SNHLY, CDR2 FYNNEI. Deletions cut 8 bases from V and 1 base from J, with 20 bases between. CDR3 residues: CASYPWGVGGNTEAFF. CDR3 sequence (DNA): TGTGCCAGCTACCCGTGGGGAGTGGGCGGGAACACTGAAGCTTTCTTT.

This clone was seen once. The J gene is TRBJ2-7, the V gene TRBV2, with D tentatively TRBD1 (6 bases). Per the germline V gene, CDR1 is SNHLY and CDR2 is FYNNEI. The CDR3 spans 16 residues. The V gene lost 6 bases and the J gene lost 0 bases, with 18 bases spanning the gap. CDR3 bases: TGTGCCAGCAGGTATTTAACAGGGCAATCCTCCTACGAGCAGTACTTC. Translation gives CASRYLTGQSSYEQYF.

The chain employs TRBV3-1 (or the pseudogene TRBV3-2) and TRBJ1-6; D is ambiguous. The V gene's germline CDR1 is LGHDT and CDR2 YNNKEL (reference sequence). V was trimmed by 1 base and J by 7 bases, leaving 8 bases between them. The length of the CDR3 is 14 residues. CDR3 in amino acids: CASSQGEPNSPLHF. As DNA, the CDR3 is TGTGCCAGCAGCCAAGGAGAACCGAATTCACCCCTCCACTTT.

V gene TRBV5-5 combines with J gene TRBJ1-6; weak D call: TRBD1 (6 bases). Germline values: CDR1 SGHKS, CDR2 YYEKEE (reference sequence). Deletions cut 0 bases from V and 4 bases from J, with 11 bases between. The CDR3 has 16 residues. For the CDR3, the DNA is TGTGCCAGCAGCTTGGCCTCAGGACAGTATAATTCACCCCTCCACTTT. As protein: CASSLASGQYNSPLHF.

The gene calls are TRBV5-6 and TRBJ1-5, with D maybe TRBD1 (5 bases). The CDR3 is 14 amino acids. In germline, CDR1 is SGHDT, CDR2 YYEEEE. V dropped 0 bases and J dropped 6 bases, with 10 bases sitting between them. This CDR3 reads CASSLAGGIQPQHF. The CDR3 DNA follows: TGTGCCAGCAGCTTGGCTGGGGGGATTCAGCCCCAGCATTTT.

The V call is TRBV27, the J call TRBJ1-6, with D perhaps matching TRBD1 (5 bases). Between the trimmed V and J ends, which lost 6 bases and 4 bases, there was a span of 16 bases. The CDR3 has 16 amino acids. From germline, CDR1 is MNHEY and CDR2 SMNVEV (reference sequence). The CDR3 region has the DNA TGTGCCAGCAGACCCCGCGGGGGAGGGTATAATTCACCCCTCCACTTT. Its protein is CASRPRGGGYNSPLHF.

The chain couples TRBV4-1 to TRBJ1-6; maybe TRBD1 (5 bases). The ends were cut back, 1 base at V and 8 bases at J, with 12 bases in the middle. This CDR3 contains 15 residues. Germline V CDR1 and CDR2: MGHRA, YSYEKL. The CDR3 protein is CASSQGTGPYSPLHF. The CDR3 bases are TGCGCCAGCAGCCAAGGAACAGGCCCCTATTCACCCCTCCACTTT.

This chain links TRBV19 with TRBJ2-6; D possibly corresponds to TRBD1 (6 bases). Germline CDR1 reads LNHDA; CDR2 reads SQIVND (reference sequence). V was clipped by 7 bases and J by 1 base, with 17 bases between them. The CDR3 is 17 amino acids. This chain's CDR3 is CASIRTARGSGANVLTF. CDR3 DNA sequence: TGTGCCAGTATCCGGACAGCCCGGGGATCTGGGGCCAACGTCCTGACTTTC.

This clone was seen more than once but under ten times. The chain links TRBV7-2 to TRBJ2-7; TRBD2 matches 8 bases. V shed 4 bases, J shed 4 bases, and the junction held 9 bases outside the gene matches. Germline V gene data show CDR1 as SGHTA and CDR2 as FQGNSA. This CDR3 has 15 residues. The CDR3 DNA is TGTGCCAGCAGCTATAGCGGGGCCGTACATTACGAGCAGTACTTC. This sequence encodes CASSYSGAVHYEQYF.

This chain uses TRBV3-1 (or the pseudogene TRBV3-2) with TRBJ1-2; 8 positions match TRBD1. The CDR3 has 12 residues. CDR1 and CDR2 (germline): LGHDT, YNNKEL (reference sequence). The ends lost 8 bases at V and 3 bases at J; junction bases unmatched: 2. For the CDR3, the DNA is TGTGCCAGCGGACAGGGTGACTATGGCTACACCTTC. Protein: CASGQGDYGYTF.

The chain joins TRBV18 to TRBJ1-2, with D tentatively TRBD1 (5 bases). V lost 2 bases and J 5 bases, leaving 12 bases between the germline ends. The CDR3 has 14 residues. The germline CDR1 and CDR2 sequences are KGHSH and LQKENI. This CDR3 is CASSPDSAAYGYTF. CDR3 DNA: TGTGCCAGCTCACCAGACAGTGCCGCTTATGGCTACACCTTC.

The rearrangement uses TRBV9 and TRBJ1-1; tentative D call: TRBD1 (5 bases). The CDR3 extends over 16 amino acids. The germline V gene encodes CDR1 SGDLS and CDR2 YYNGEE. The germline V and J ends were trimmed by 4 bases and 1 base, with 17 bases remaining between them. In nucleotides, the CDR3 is TGTGCCAGCAGCTACCGACAGACTCTCTCGAACACTGAAGCTTTCTTT. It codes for CASSYRQTLSNTEAFF.

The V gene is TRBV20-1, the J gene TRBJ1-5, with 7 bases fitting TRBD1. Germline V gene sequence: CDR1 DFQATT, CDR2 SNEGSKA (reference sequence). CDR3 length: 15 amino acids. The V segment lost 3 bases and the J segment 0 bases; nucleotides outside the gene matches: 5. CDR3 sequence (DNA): TGCAGTGCTAGTCGAGGGGGCAGTAGCAATCAGCCCCAGCATTTT. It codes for CSASRGGSSNQPQHF.

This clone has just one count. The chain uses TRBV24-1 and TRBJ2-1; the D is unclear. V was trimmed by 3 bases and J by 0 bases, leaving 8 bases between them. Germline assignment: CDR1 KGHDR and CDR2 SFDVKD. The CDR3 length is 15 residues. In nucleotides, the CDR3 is TGTGCCACCAGTGATGCCCGGTCCTCCTACAATGAGCAGTTCTTC. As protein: CATSDARSSYNEQFF.

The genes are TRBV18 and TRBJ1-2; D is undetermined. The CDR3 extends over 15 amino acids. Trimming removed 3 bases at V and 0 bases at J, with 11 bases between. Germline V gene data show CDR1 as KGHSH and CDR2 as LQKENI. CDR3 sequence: CASSPPQSPNYGYTF. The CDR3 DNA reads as TGTGCCAGCTCACCTCCTCAGTCCCCTAACTATGGCTACACCTTC.

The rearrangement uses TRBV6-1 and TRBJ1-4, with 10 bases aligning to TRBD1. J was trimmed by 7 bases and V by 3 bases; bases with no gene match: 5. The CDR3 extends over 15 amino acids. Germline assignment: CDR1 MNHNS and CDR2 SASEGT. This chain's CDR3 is CASSEGTGVGEKLFF. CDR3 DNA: TGTGCCAGCAGTGAGGGGACAGGGGTTGGTGAAAAACTGTTTTTT.

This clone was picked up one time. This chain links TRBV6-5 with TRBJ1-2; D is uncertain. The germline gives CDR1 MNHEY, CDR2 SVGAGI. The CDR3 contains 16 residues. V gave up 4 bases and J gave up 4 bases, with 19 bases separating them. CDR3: CASSSLTDSPLYGYTF. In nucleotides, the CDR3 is TGTGCCAGCAGTTCTTTGACCGACTCCCCGCTCTATGGCTACACCTTC.

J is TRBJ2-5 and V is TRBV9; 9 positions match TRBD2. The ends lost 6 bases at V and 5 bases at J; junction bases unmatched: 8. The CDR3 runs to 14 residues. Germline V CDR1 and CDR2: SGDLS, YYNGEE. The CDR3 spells CASTSSGGQETQYF. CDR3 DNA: TGTGCCAGCACCTCGAGCGGGGGGCAGGAGACCCAGTACTTC. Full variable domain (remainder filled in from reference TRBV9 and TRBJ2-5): DSGVTQTPKHLITATGQRVTLRCSPRSGDLSVYWYQQSLDQGLQFLIQYYNGEERAKGNILERFSAQQFPDLHSELNLSSLELGDSALYFCASTSSGGQETQYFGPGTRLLVL.

The CDR3 here is CATSDPGTFPYEQYF. The DNA for the CDR3 is TGTGCCACCAGTGATCCCGGGACATTCCCCTACGAGCAGTACTTC. The V and J genes are TRBV24-1 and TRBJ2-7; the D gene is possibly TRBD1 (6 bases). With 3 bases removed from V and 2 bases from J, the gap between germline ends came to 13 bases. The length of the CDR3 is 15 residues. CDR1 and CDR2 from the germline V gene are KGHDR and SFDVKD.